This T cell receptor (beta chain) was sequenced for a study of shared clonotypes between healthy human individuals. About this clone itself: The antigen is unknown.

Sequenced by immunoSEQ multiplex PCR; TCRdb stores in-frame clones only, minus some. The sample includes just over 2,000,000 clones, 90% to 95% seen only once; the top ten take 0.13%. Healthy HIV-negative adults without recent acute infections or vaccinations served as donors. Whole-study results and caveats: Only blood samples were collected, and tissue repertoires likely differ. Relative to memory subsets, naive subsets generally showed larger estimated richness. Relative to their counterparts shared across all four donors, non-shared clonotypes exhibited diminished generation probabilities.

The sequenced sample was naive CD4+ T cells sorted from blood. The subset: CD45RA+ positively selected. This clonotype was obtained from a man between 18 and 29 years old in good health.

The CDR3 sequence: CASSFRLGPAEQYF. The CDR3 nucleotides are TGTGCCAGCAGCTTCCGGCTAGGGCCTGCCGAGCAGTACTTC. This chain uses TRBV9 with TRBJ2-7; D unresolved. The CDR3 spans 14 residues. Germline V lookup: CDR1 SGDLS, CDR2 YYNGEE. V was shortened by 4 bases and J by 6 bases, with 17 bases between the two germline ends.